This record concerns one T cell receptor (beta chain) sequence. What it recognizes is unknown. This entry is derived from a study of OX40 agonist ivuxolimab in advanced cancers. The wider study: Cohort: 82.7% men, mean age about 60, aged about 20 to 90. Under the entry rules, prior anti-PD-1, anti-PD-L1 or anti-CTLA-4 therapy was allowed, and around 36% had some.

CDR3 length: 15 residues. Between the trimmed V and J ends, which lost 0 bases and 0 bases, there was a span of 8 bases. Germline CDR1 SGDLS, CDR2 YYNGEE. Study-level points and caveats: Which antigen the expanded peripheral T cells recognized is unknown. Within 6 weeks, CD4+ and CD8+ blood T cells expanded clonally at 0.1 to 3.0 mg/kg.

Generated by immunoSEQ multiplex PCR, the TCRdb table keeps only in-frame clones and is missing some. The sample contains 7,000 to 9,500 clones, almost 90% of which appear only once. This chain connects TRBV9 to TRBJ2-3, with D possibly matching TRBD2 (5 bases). The sequence was collected from an adult with an advanced solid tumor such as melanoma, head and neck, liver or kidney cancer. The sample in question was CD4+ or CD8+ T cells sorted from blood, obtained in a trial of the OX40 agonist ivuxolimab. The CDR3 DNA sequence: TGTGCCAGCAGCGTAGTAGCGTGGAGCACAGATACGCAGTATTTT. Encoded protein: CASSVVAWSTDTQYF.